The next 32 T cell receptor beta chains were all read from a single sample in a study of blood T cell repertoires in COVID-19. Method: immunoSEQ multiplex PCR; TCRdb's copy keeps in-frame clones and lacks some. Of around 200,000 clones listed, approximately 79% are singletons. Sequenced input: peripheral blood. These receptor sequences come from a human donor in a cohort sampled during active COVID-19.

The chain has TRBV15 and TRBJ2-3; maybe TRBD2 (5 bases). Trimming pared 1 base from V and 2 bases from J, leaving 13 bases between. Germline CDR1 is LNHNV and CDR2 is YYDKDF (reference sequence). CDR3 length: 16 residues. CDR3 amino acids: CATSRVMRASTDTQYF. The CDR3 coding sequence is TGTGCCACCAGCAGAGTCATGAGGGCCTCCACAGATACGCAGTATTTT.

J is TRBJ2-7 and V is TRBV5-1; TRBD1 might be the D (5 bases). The ends were cut back, 0 bases at V and 4 bases at J, with 11 bases in the middle. The CDR3 totals 14 residues. Per germline, CDR1 SGHRS and CDR2 YFSETQ. The CDR3 DNA is TGCGCCAGCAGCTTGGCCAGGGAAGGATACGAGCAGTACTTC. Its protein is CASSLAREGYEQYF. The whole variable domain, remainder taken from reference TRBV5-1 and TRBJ2-7, is KAGVTQTPRYLIKTRGQQVTLSCSPISGHRSVSWYQQTPGQGLQFLFEYFSETQRNKGNFPGRFSGRQFSNSRSEMNVSTLELGDSALYLCASSLAREGYEQYFGPGTRLTVT.

V and J are TRBV4-3 and TRBJ2-7; 7 bases fit TRBD1. V shed 0 bases and J 2 bases; nucleotides not matched to a gene: 1. There are 14 residues in the CDR3. Germline loops: CDR1 LGHNA, CDR2 YSLEER. CDR3 sequence: CASSQEQGTYEQYF. The CDR3 DNA sequence: TGCGCCAGCAGCCAAGAACAGGGGACCTACGAGCAGTACTTC.

The V call is TRBV11-3, the J call TRBJ1-2; TRBD1 agrees at 7 bases. The germline CDR1 and CDR2 sequences are SGHNT and YENEEA. With V trimmed by 5 bases and J by 6 bases, 6 bases remained unmatched. CDR3 length: 13 residues. The CDR3 loop is CASSAQGGDGYTF. Here the CDR3 DNA reads TGTGCCAGCAGCGCCCAGGGGGGAGATGGCTACACCTTC.

The V and J genes are TRBV6-5 and TRBJ2-2, with 8 positions matching TRBD2. Germline values: CDR1 MNHEY, CDR2 SVGAGI. V dropped 2 bases and J dropped 4; count of bases not matched to a gene: 0. This CDR3 comprises 14 residues. The CDR3 sequence is CASSYAGGTGELFF. The CDR3 bases are TGTGCCAGCAGTTACGCGGGAGGCACCGGGGAGCTGTTTTTT.

J is TRBJ1-1 and V is TRBV29-1; 7 bases map to TRBD1. With V trimmed by 6 bases and J by 0 bases, 4 bases remained unmatched. CDR3 length: 13 residues. The germline CDR1 and CDR2 sequences are SQVTM and ANQGSEA. CDR3 nucleotide sequence: TGCAGCGTAGAGACAGGGATGAACACTGAAGCTTTCTTT. Its translation: CSVETGMNTEAFF.

The V and J genes are TRBV6-5 and TRBJ1-1, with TRBD1 as a possible D gene (6 bases). The V end was cut by 8 bases, the J end by 0 bases, with 10 bases between. This CDR3 has 13 residues. Per the germline V gene, CDR1 is MNHEY and CDR2 is SVGAGI. CDR3 nucleotide sequence: TGTGCCAGCCTAGGACAGTTGAACACTGAAGCTTTCTTT. Protein sequence: CASLGQLNTEAFF.

The chain joins TRBV3-1 (or the pseudogene TRBV3-2) to TRBJ2-7, with D perhaps TRBD1 (5 bases). In germline, CDR1 is LGHDT, CDR2 YNNKEL (reference sequence). This CDR3 comprises 13 residues. With 2 bases removed from V and 4 bases from J, the gap between germline ends came to 9 bases. CDR3 nucleotides: TGTGCCAGCAGCCAAAATCAGGGATACGAGCAGTACTTC. Protein: CASSQNQGYEQYF.

V and J are TRBV24-1 and TRBJ1-5; possible D gene TRBD1, 5 bases. This CDR3 has 13 amino acids. The V end was cut by 9 bases, the J end by 3 bases, with 11 bases between. Germline V gene lookup returns CDR1 KGHDR and CDR2 SFDVKD. Here the CDR3 DNA reads TGTGCCACCGAGGGAGGGGTCAATCAGCCCCAGCATTTT. Translation: CATEGGVNQPQHF.

The chain uses TRBV19 and TRBJ2-7, with 7 nucleotides matching TRBD2. V was clipped by 3 bases and J by 1 base; unmatched bases: 3. Germline CDR1 LNHDA, CDR2 SQIVND (reference sequence). This CDR3 is built from 14 residues. The CDR3 coding sequence is TGTGCCAGTAGTATCGCGGGAGAGTCCTACGAGCAGTACTTC. It specifies CASSIAGESYEQYF.

V and J are TRBV20-1 and TRBJ1-3; 9 bases align to TRBD1. The CDR3 consists of 16 residues. Germline values: CDR1 DFQATT, CDR2 SNEGSKA (reference sequence). Trimming cost V 4 bases and J 4 bases; bases outside gene matches: 11. CDR3 amino acids: CSATETGQGKGNTIYF. The CDR3 DNA reads TGCAGTGCTACTGAAACTGGACAGGGGAAAGGAAACACCATATATTTT.

The genes are TRBV3-1 (or the pseudogene TRBV3-2) and TRBJ2-7; 7 bases align to TRBD2. Germline CDR1 LGHDT, CDR2 YNNKEL (reference sequence). The CDR3 covers 14 residues. Trimming removed 4 bases from V and 3 bases from J; junction bases left unmatched: 6. The CDR3 DNA sequence: TGTGCCAGCAGCCTGTCGGGAGGAAACTACGAGCAGTACTTC. It yields the protein CASSLSGGNYEQYF.

V is TRBV6-2 or TRBV6-3 and J is TRBJ2-3; possibly TRBD2 for D (5 bases). CDR1 and CDR2 from the germline V gene are MNHEY and SVGEGT. V was trimmed by 2 bases and J by 1 base, leaving 7 bases between them. The CDR3 spans 14 residues. Here the CDR3 DNA reads TGTGCCAGCAGTTACCCACTAGGCACAGATACGCAGTATTTT. This encodes CASSYPLGTDTQYF.

This chain uses TRBV7-6 with TRBJ2-1, with 10 bases aligning to TRBD2. Germline V CDR1 and CDR2: SGHVS, FNYEAQ. Unmatched junction bases numbered 2, after V lost 5 bases and J lost 1 base. There are 15 residues in the CDR3. In nucleotides, the CDR3 is TGTGCCAGCAGCCGGACTAGCGGATCCTACAATGAGCAGTTCTTC. This encodes CASSRTSGSYNEQFF. Together with reference TRBV7-6 and TRBJ2-1, the CDR3 gives the full variable domain: GAGVSQSPRYKVTKRGQDVALRCDPISGHVSLYWYRQALGQGPEFLTYFNYEAQQDKSGLPNDRFSAERPEGSISTLTIQRTEQRDSAMYRCASSRTSGSYNEQFFGPGTRLTVL.

This rearrangement joins TRBV27 to TRBJ1-1; 7 bases are shared with TRBD1. This CDR3 has 14 residues. Trimming at V came to 7 bases and at J to 4 bases, leaving 9 bases not matched to a gene. From germline, CDR1 is MNHEY and CDR2 SMNVEV (reference sequence). CDR3 in DNA: TGTGCCAGCATCCGGGCAGGGGGTGGCACTGAAGCTTTCTTT. It codes for CASIRAGGGTEAFF.

The chain is built from TRBV9 and TRBJ2-1; 13 nucleotides agree with TRBD2. The trim removed 0 bases at V and 9 bases at J, leaving 3 bases unmatched. Looked up from germline, CDR1 is SGDLS and CDR2 is YYNGEE. The CDR3 length is 15 residues. The DNA for the CDR3 is TGTGCCAGCAGCGTAGGACTAGCGGGAGGTGGTGAGCAGTTCTTC. Translating gives CASSVGLAGGGEQFF.

CDR3 in DNA: TGTGCCAGCAGTTTAGGGGCGGGGGCTAACGGAAACACCATATATTTT. It codes for CASSLGAGANGNTIYF. This chain uses TRBV6-6 with TRBJ1-3, with a possible D match to TRBD1 (6 bases). Germline V lookup: CDR1 MNHNY, CDR2 SVGAGI (reference sequence). The V and J ends lost 4 bases and 4 bases respectively, with 17 bases between them. The CDR3 sequence is 16 residues long.

The V call is TRBV30, the J call TRBJ2-6; tentatively, D is TRBD1 (6 bases). Germline V lookup: CDR1 GTSNPN, CDR2 SVGIG (reference sequence). This CDR3 contains 17 residues. With 3 bases removed from V and 0 bases from J, the gap between germline ends came to 15 bases. The CDR3 region has the DNA TGTGCCTGGAGAGCCGGGACACCTACCTCTGGGGCCAACGTCCTGACTTTC. It is translated as CAWRAGTPTSGANVLTF.

CDR3 sequence (DNA): TGTGCCACCTCACCGGGTCGGGACGAGCAGTACTTC. Its translation: CATSPGRDEQYF. The rearrangement links TRBV10-3 to TRBJ2-7; no reliable D call. Germline V gene data show CDR1 as ENHRY and CDR2 as SYGVKD. This CDR3 has 12 amino acids. V was pared by 10 bases and J by 5 bases, with 15 bases between.

This clone was seen a single time. This chain joins TRBV28 and TRBJ1-4; the D gene is possibly TRBD1 (5 bases). CDR1 and CDR2 (germline): MDHEN, SYDVKM. The V end lost 6 bases, the J end lost 0 bases, and 14 bases lay between the germline ends. This CDR3 is built from 16 residues. CDR3 DNA sequence: TGTGCCAGCAGACTAAAGACAGAGGCAACTAATGAAAAACTGTTTTTT. Protein sequence: CASRLKTEATNEKLFF. The full variable domain, in which reference TRBV28 and TRBJ1-4 provide the parts outside the CDR3, is DVKVTQSSRYLVKRTGEKVFLECVQDMDHENMFWYRQDPGLGLRLIYFSYDVKMKEKGDIPEGYSVSREKKERFSLILESASTNQTSMYLCASRLKTEATNEKLFFGSGTQLSVL.

CDR3: CASSLRPGQGWRGYTF. The CDR3 DNA reads TGTGCCAGCAGTTTACGGCCTGGACAGGGATGGCGTGGCTACACCTTC. The chain uses TRBV6-5 and TRBJ1-2, with TRBD1 matching over 8 bases. From germline, CDR1 is MNHEY and CDR2 SVGAGI. There are 16 residues in the CDR3. Trimming cost V 4 bases and J 7 bases; bases outside gene matches: 14.

The chain uses TRBV7-2 and TRBJ1-3; 7 positions agree with TRBD1. Germline CDR1 is SGHTA and CDR2 is FQGNSA. The CDR3 covers 15 residues. V lost 3 bases, J lost 0 bases, and 2 bases stayed unmatched. CDR3 DNA sequence: TGTGCCAGCAGCTTGGGACAGAGCTCTGGAAACACCATATATTTT. It specifies CASSLGQSSGNTIYF. Combining the CDR3 with reference TRBV7-2 and TRBJ1-3 gives the whole variable domain GAGVSQSPSNKVTEKGKDVELRCDPISGHTALYWYRQSLGQGLEFLIYFQGNSAPDKSGLPSDRFSAERTGGSVSTLTIQRTQQEDSAVYLCASSLGQSSGNTIYFGEGSWLTVV.

The chain is built from TRBV3-1 (or the pseudogene TRBV3-2) and TRBJ2-7; 7 bases line up with TRBD1. The CDR3 is 17 residues long. J lost 4 bases, V lost 0 bases, and 12 bases had no gene match. Germline values: CDR1 LGHDT, CDR2 YNNKEL (reference sequence). The CDR3 sequence: CASSQEEDRPSPYEQYF. The CDR3 DNA reads TGTGCCAGCAGCCAAGAAGAGGACAGGCCCTCCCCTTACGAGCAGTACTTC.

This clone was found a few times. This chain uses TRBV28 with TRBJ1-2; a possible D gene is TRBD1 (5 bases). The length of the CDR3 is 15 residues. Trimming removed 1 base at V and 8 bases at J, with 17 bases between. Germline CDR1 reads MDHEN; CDR2 reads SYDVKM. For the CDR3, the DNA is TGTGCCAGCAGTTTATCCCAGGGTACCTCTCGGGGCTACACCTTC. Amino acids: CASSLSQGTSRGYTF.

The rearrangement links TRBV27 to TRBJ2-7, with a tentative D call TRBD1 (6 bases). V lost 3 bases, J lost 2 bases, and 11 bases lay in between. CDR3 length: 14 residues. CDR1 is MNHEY, CDR2 SMNVEV, per germline (reference sequence). CDR3 nucleotide sequence: TGTGCCAGCAGTTTCGGGACATCCGCCTACGAGCAGTACTTC. Protein product: CASSFGTSAYEQYF.

This clone was observed a few times. This chain connects TRBV5-4 to TRBJ2-7, with 7 nucleotides matching TRBD2. Germline lookup yields CDR1 SGHNT and CDR2 YYREEE (reference sequence). CDR3 length equals 14 residues. V was pared by 0 bases and J by 5 bases, with 5 bases of the junction left unmatched. The CDR3 nucleotides are TGTGCCAGCAGCTTGGGACTAGCTGTGGACGAGCAGTACTTC. Amino acid sequence: CASSLGLAVDEQYF.

J is TRBJ2-4 and V is TRBV29-1; TRBD2 might be the D (5 bases). The CDR3 is 11 amino acids. Trimming removed 2 bases from V and 8 bases from J, with 7 bases in between. The germline gives CDR1 SQVTM, CDR2 ANQGSEA. The CDR3 region has the DNA TGCAGCGTTGAATCGGGGTACATTCAGTACTTC. This translates into CSVESGYIQYF.

The J gene is TRBJ2-7, the V gene TRBV3-1 (or the pseudogene TRBV3-2), with 7 bases aligning to TRBD1. This CDR3 is built from 15 residues. The trim removed 2 bases at V and 2 bases at J, leaving 6 bases unmatched. CDR1 and CDR2 from the germline V gene are LGHDT and YNNKEL (reference sequence). This CDR3 is CASSQRDRVPYEQYF. CDR3 sequence (DNA): TGTGCCAGCAGCCAAAGAGACAGGGTCCCCTACGAGCAGTACTTC.

The chain is built from TRBV4-3 and TRBJ2-2; a possible D gene is TRBD1 (5 bases). Trimming removed 1 base from V and 1 base from J, with 10 bases in between. The CDR3 runs to 16 residues. Per the germline V gene, CDR1 is LGHNA and CDR2 is YSLEER. The CDR3 coding sequence is TGCGCCAGCAGCCAAGCGAGAACAGGGAACACCGGGGAGCTGTTTTTT. This codes for CASSQARTGNTGELFF.

This clone was seen only once. The chain carries TRBV7-9 and TRBJ1-1; D not certain. CDR3 length equals 16 residues. CDR1 is SEHNR, CDR2 FQNEAQ, per germline (reference sequence). Between the trimmed V and J ends, which lost 4 bases and 0 bases, there was a span of 15 bases. CDR3 nucleotides: TGTGCCAGCAGCTCCCTCCGGCAGGAGGTGAACACTGAAGCTTTCTTT. The encoded protein is CASSSLRQEVNTEAFF.

CDR3 loop: CASSGGLAGRTSTDTQYF. CDR3 nucleotides: TGTGCCAGCAGCGGAGGACTAGCGGGACGAACTAGCACAGATACGCAGTATTTT. The chain joins TRBV9 to TRBJ2-3; 12 nucleotides line up with TRBD2. Germline-derived CDR1 and CDR2 are SGDLS and YYNGEE. This CDR3 spans 18 amino acids. Trimming took 3 bases from V and 0 from J; bases not matched to a gene: 8.

V and J are TRBV4-3 and TRBJ2-3, with TRBD1 as a possible D gene (6 bases). This CDR3 is 13 amino acids long. CDR1 and CDR2 (germline): LGHNA, YSLEER. Trimming pared 5 bases from V and 6 bases from J, leaving 12 bases between. The CDR3 sequence is CASSKNRADTQYF. The CDR3 DNA reads as TGCGCCAGCAGCAAAAACAGGGCGGATACGCAGTATTTT.